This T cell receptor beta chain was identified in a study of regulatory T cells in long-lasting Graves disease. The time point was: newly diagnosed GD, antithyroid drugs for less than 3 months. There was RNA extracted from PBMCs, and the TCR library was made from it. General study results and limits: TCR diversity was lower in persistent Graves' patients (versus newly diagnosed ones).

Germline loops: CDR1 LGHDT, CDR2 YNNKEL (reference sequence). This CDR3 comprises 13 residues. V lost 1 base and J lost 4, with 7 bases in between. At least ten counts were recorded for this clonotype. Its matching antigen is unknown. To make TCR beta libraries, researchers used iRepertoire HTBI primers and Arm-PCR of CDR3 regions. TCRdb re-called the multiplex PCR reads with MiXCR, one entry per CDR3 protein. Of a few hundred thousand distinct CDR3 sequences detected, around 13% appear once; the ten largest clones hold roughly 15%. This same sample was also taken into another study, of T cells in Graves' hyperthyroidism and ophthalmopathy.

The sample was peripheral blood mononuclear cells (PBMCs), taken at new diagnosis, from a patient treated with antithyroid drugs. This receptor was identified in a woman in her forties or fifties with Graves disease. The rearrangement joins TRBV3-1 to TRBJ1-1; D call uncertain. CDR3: CASSQGDSTEAFF. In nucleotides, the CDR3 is TGTGCCAGCAGCCAAGGTGATAGCACTGAAGCTTTCTTT.